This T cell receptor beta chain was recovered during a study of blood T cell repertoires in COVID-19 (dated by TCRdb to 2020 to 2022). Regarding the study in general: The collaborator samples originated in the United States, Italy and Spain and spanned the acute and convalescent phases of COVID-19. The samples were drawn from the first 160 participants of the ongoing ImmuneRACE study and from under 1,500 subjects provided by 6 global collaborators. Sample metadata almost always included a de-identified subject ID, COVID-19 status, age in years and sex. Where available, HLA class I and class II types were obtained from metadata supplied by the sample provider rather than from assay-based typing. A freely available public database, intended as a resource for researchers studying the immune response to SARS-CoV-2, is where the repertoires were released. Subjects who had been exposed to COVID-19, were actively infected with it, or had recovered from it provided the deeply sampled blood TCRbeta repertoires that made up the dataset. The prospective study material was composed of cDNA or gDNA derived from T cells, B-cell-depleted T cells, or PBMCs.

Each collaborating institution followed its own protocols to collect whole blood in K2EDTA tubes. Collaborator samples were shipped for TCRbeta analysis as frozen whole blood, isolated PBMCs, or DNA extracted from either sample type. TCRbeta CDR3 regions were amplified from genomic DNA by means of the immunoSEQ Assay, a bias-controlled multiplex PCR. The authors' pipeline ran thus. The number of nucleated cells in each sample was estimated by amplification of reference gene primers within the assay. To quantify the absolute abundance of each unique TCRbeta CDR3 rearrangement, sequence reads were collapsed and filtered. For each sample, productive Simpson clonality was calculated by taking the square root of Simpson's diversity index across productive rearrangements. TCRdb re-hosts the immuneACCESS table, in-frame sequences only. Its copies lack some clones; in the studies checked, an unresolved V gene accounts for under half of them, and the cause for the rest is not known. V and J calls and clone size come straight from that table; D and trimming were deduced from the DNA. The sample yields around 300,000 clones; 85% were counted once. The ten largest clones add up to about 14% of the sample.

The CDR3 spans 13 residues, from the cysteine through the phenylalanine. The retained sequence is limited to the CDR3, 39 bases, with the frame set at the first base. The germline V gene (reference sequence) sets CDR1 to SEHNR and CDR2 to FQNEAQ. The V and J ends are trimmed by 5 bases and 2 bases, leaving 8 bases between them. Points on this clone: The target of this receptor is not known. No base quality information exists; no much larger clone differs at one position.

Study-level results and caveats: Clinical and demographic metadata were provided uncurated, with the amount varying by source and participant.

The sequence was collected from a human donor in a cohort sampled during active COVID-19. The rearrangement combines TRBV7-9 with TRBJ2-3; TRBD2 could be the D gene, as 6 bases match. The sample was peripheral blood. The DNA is TGTGCCAGCAGCAGGGACTCCACAGATACGCAGTATTTT. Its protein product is CASSRDSTDTQYF.